This passage covers 4 T cell receptor beta chains from one sample sequenced in a study of blood T cells in healthy people across ages. Alongside a J-beta primer mix, a sample-barcoded 5' primer served in a second PCR lasting about 7 to 11 cycles. TCRdb reprocessed the 5' RACE reads via MiXCR and lists one record per CDR3 protein. This table has around 1.1 million distinct CDR3 sequences, roughly two fifths appearing once. The sequencing input was blood. All receptors come from a man younger than 35 in good health.

This clonotype was observed once. The chain uses TRBV7-2 and TRBJ2-4; TRBD1 might be the D (5 bases). The DNA end lines up better with TRBJ2-7; the J call may be wrong. Germline-derived CDR1 and CDR2 are SGHTA and FQGNSA. The CDR3 extends over 13 amino acids. This CDR3 reads CASSLGQVGEQYF. CDR3 DNA sequence: TGTGCCAGCAGCTTGGGGCAGGTCGGCGAGCAGTACTTC.

V and J are TRBV2 and TRBJ2-7; 7 nucleotides align to TRBD1. Germline CDR1 SNHLY, CDR2 FYNNEI. The CDR3 has 14 amino acids. Trimming cost V 7 bases and J 7 bases; bases outside gene matches: 13. The CDR3 DNA reads as TGTGCCAGCACGTGGCAGGGGGTTTACAATGAGCAGTACTTC. This codes for CASTWQGVYNEQYF.

This chain uses TRBV20-1 with TRBJ1-1; no firm D call. Germline CDR1 and CDR2: DFQATT and SNEGSKA (reference sequence). The V gene lost 3 bases and the J gene lost 5 bases, with 13 bases spanning the gap. The CDR3 extends over 13 amino acids. CDR3 in amino acids: CSASVLMETEAFF. Written as DNA, the CDR3 is TGCAGTGCTAGTGTCCTAATGGAGACTGAAGCTTTCTTT.

This clonotype was observed a few times. The chain couples TRBV7-3 to TRBJ2-1, with D hard to call. Germline assignment: CDR1 SGHTA and CDR2 FQGTGA. The CDR3 length is 14 residues. The V end was cut by 1 base, the J end by 4 bases, with 8 bases between. The CDR3 reads CASSLIGHYNEQFF. The CDR3, as DNA: TGTGCCAGCAGCTTAATTGGCCATTACAATGAGCAGTTCTTC.